These 4 T cell receptor beta chains were sequenced from one sample in a study of blood T cell repertoires in COVID-19. TCRdb keeps only in-frame clones here, not all; method: immunoSEQ multiplex PCR. Found here are about 220,000 clones, 88% of them singletons; the top ten hold about 14%. The material sequenced was PBMCs or T cells enriched from blood (not recorded which). The origin of the receptors is a woman aged 45-59 years with acute COVID-19.

The chain links TRBV7-6 to TRBJ2-5; perhaps TRBD2 as D (5 bases). Trimming shortened V by 4 bases and J by 7 bases, and 19 bases separated the two germline ends. The CDR3 runs 15 residues. Per germline, CDR1 SGHVS and CDR2 FNYEAQ. CDR3 loop: CASSSSARDFGTQYF. For the CDR3, the DNA is TGTGCCAGCAGCTCGAGCGCGAGGGATTTTGGGACCCAGTACTTC.

The J gene is TRBJ2-2, the V gene TRBV19; TRBD1 matches at 7 bases. Per germline, CDR1 LNHDA and CDR2 SQIVND (reference sequence). The CDR3 is 15 residues long. The junction had 7 bases not matched to a gene; V was cut back by 3 bases and J by 6 bases. CDR3 in DNA: TGTGCCAGTAGTATCCAAAGAGGGGGCTCCGGGGAGCTGTTTTTT. This translates into CASSIQRGGSGELFF. Combining the CDR3 with reference TRBV19 and TRBJ2-2 gives the whole variable domain DGGITQSPKYLFRKEGQNVTLSCEQNLNHDAMYWYRQDPGQGLRLIYYSQIVNDFQKGDIAEGYSVSREKKESFPLTVTSAQKNPTAFYLCASSIQRGGSGELFFGEGSRLTVL.

The chain links TRBV28 to TRBJ2-7, with D uncertain. Germline-derived CDR1 and CDR2 are MDHEN and SYDVKM. The CDR3 is 11 residues long. The ends were cut back, 6 bases at V and 1 base at J, with 4 bases in the middle. CDR3 in amino acids: CASSRSYEQYF. For the CDR3, the DNA is TGTGCCAGCAGCCGTTCCTACGAGCAGTACTTC. The variable domain in full, with the rest retrieved from reference TRBV28 and TRBJ2-7, is DVKVTQSSRYLVKRTGEKVFLECVQDMDHENMFWYRQDPGLGLRLIYFSYDVKMKEKGDIPEGYSVSREKKERFSLILESASTNQTSMYLCASSRSYEQYFGPGTRLTVT.

The chain couples TRBV27 to TRBJ2-7; TRBD1 is a possible D gene (7 bases). In germline, CDR1 is MNHEY, CDR2 SMNVEV (reference sequence). The CDR3 spans 15 residues. V lost 8 bases to trimming and J lost 3 bases, with 20 bases between them. The CDR3 coding sequence is TGTGCCAGCCCGACGGGCAGGGGGGCCCACTACGAGCAGTACTTC. Protein product: CASPTGRGAHYEQYF.